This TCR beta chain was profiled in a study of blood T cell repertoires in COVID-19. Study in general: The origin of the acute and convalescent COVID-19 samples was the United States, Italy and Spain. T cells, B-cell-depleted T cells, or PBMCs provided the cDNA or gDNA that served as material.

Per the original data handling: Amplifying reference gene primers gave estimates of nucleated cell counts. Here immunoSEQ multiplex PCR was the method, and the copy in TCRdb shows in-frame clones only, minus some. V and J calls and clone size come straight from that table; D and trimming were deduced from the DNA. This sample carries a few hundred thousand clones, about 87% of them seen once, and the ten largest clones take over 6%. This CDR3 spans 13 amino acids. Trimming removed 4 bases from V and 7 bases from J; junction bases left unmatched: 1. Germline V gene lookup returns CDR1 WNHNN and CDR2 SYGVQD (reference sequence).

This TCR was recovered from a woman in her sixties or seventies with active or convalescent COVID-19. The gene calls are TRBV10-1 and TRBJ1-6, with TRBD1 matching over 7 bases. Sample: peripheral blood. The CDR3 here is CASSAQGNSPLHF. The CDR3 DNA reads TGCGCCAGCAGTGCACAGGGGAATTCACCCCTCCACTTT.